This TCR beta chain was sequenced for a study of blood T cells in healthy people across ages. Deletions cut 0 bases from V and 8 bases from J, with 10 bases between. Germline loops: CDR1 SGHDN, CDR2 FVKESK. There are 13 residues in the CDR3. A second PCR, run for roughly 7 to 12 cycles, used a sample-barcoded 5' primer plus a J-beta primer mix. Each CDR3 protein is one row after TCRdb ran MiXCR on the 5' RACE reads. This sample yields about 1.4 million distinct CDR3 sequences, of which 45% to 70% are seen a single time; 6.5% to 8.5% belongs to the top ten. This chain joins TRBV14 and TRBJ1-1; the D is unclear. The TCR comes from a man aged 18 to 29 in good health. Sequencing was performed on blood. The CDR3 DNA follows: TGTGCCAGCAGCCAAGATTTAAGGGCGGAAGCTTTCTTT. It codes for CASSQDLRAEAFF.